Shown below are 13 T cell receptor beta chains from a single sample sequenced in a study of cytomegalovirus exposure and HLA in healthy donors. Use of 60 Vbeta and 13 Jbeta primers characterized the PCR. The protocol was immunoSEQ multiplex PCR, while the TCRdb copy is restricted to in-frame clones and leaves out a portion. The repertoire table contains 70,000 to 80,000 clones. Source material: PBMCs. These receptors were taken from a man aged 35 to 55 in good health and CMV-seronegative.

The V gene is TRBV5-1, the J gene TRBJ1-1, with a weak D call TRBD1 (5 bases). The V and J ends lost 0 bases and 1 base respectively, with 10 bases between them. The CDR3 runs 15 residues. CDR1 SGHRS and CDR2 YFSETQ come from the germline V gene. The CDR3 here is CASSLGRGENTEAFF. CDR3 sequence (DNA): TGCGCCAGCAGCTTGGGGCGGGGGGAGAACACTGAAGCTTTCTTT.

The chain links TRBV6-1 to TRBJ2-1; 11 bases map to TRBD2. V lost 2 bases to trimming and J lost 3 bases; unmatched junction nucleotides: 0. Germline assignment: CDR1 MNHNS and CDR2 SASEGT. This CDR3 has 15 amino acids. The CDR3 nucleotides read TGTGCCAGCAGTGAACTAGCGGGGGGCTACAATGAGCAGTTCTTC. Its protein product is CASSELAGGYNEQFF.

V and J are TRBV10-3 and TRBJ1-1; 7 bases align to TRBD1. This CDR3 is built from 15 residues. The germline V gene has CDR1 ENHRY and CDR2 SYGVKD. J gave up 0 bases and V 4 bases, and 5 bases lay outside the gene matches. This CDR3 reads CAISGTGAMNTEAFF. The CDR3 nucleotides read TGTGCCATCAGTGGGACAGGAGCGATGAACACTGAAGCTTTCTTT.

The CDR3 DNA sequence: TGCAGCGTTGCCGGGGGTTGGAATCAGCCCCAGCATTTT. This codes for CSVAGGWNQPQHF. The V and J genes are TRBV29-1 and TRBJ1-5; D perhaps matches TRBD1 (5 bases). Trimming removed 4 bases from V and 4 bases from J, with 11 bases in between. The germline V gene encodes CDR1 SQVTM and CDR2 ANQGSEA. This CDR3 region has 13 residues.

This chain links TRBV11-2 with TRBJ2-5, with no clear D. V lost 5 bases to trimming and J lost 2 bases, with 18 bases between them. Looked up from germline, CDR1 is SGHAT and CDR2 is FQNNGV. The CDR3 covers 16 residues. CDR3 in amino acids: CASSKRGVDMQETQYF. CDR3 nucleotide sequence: TGTGCCAGCAGCAAGAGAGGTGTAGATATGCAAGAGACCCAGTACTTC. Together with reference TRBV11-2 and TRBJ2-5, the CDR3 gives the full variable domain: EAGVAQSPRYKIIEKRQSVAFWCNPISGHATLYWYQQILGQGPKLLIQFQNNGVVDDSQLPKDRFSAERLKGVDSTLKIQPAKLEDSAVYLCASSKRGVDMQETQYFGPGTRLLVL.

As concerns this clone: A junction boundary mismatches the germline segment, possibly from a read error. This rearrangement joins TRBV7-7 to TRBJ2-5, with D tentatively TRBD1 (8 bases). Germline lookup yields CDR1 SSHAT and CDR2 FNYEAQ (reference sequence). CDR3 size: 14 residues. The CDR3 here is CASSTGGGQETQYF. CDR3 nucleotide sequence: TGTGCTAGCAGCACAGGGGGGGGACAAGAGACCCAGTACTTC.

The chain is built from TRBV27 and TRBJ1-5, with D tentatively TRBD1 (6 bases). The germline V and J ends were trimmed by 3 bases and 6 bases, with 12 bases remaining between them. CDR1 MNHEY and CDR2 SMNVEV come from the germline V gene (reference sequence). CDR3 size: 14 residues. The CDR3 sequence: CASSLAGVGQPQHF. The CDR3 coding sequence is TGTGCCAGCAGTTTGGCAGGGGTTGGTCAGCCCCAGCATTTT.

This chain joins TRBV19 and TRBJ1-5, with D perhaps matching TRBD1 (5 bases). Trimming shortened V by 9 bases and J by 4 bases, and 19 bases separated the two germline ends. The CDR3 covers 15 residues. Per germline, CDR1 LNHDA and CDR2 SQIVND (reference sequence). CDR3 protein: CASRTHDSLNQPQHF. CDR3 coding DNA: TGTGCCAGCAGAACACACGACAGCCTTAATCAGCCCCAGCATTTT.

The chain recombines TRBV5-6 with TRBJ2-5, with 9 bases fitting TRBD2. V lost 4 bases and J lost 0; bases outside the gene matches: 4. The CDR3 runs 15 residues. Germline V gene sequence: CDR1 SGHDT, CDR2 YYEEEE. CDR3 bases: TGTGCCAGCAGCCCGTTAGCGGGGGACCAAGAGACCCAGTACTTC. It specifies CASSPLAGDQETQYF.

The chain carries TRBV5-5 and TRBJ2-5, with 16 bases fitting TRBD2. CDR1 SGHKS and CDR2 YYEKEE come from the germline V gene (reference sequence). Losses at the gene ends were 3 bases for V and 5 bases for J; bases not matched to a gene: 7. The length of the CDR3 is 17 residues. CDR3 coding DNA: TGTGCCAGCAGCTCGGGACTAGCGGGGGGGAAACTCGAGACCCAGTACTTC. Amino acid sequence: CASSSGLAGGKLETQYF.

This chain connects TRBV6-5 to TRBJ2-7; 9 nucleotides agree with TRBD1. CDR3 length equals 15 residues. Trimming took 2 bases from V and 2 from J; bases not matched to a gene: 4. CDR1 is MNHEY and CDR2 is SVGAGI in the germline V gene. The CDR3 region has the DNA TGTGCCAGCAGTTACAGGACAGGGGTGGCCTACGAGCAGTACTTC. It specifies CASSYRTGVAYEQYF.

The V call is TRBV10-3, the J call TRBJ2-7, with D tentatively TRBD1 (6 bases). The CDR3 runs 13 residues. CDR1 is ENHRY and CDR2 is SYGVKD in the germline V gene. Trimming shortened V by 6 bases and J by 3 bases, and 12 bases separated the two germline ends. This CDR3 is CAIRPGHLYEQYF. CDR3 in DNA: TGTGCCATCAGACCGGGACACCTCTACGAGCAGTACTTC.

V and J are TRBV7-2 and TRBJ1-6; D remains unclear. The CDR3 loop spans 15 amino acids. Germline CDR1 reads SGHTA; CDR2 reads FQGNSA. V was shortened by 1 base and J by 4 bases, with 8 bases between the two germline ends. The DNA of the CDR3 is TGTGCCAGCAGCTTAGGAGGGATTTATAATTCACCCCTCCACTTT. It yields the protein CASSLGGIYNSPLHF.